The clone carrying this TCR beta chain was seen a few times. Its specificity is not known. This sample was taken from a study of beta chain features in type 1 diabetes. Study conclusions and caveats: Moderate but significant shortening of TCRB CDR3s was recorded in all four CD4+ subsets from Type 1 diabetes patients.

Per the germline V gene, CDR1 is SGHDT and CDR2 is YYEEEE. V dropped 2 bases and J dropped 4; count of bases not matched to a gene: 3. CDR3 size: 14 residues. TCRB transcripts that were expressed got sequenced, as all of the isolated RNA had been reverse transcribed. Approximately 3.6 million reads per sample were averaged for naive, central memory and regulatory samples. TCRdb keeps only in-frame clones here, not all; method: immunoSEQ multiplex PCR. The sample has hundreds of thousands of clones; around 16% are singletons. Sequenced: naive CD4+ T cells from blood. J is TRBJ2-5 and V is TRBV5-6, with 9 nucleotides matching TRBD1. This receptor was taken from a man aged 18 to 30 in good health. CDR3 sequence reads: CASSLGTGRETQYF. CDR3 bases: TGTGCCAGCAGCTTAGGGACAGGGAGAGAGACCCAGTACTTC.